This passage covers 17 T cell receptor beta chains from one sample sequenced in a study of blood T cell repertoires in COVID-19. Only in-frame clones appear in the TCRdb table, and some are missing; sequencing was by immunoSEQ multiplex PCR. The sample includes about 230,000 clones, roughly nine tenths seen only once; the top ten take approximately 12%. The source material was peripheral blood. Source of these receptors: a woman younger than 30 who had recovered from COVID-19.

The CDR3 DNA sequence: TGTGCCAGCAACCGAGGGGGAGGGAGGGCCCCCTCCTACAATGAGCAGTTCTTC. Translation gives CASNRGGGRAPSYNEQFF. The chain has TRBV27 and TRBJ2-1, with D perhaps matching TRBD2 (7 bases). V was shortened by 7 bases and J by 0 bases, with 22 bases between the two germline ends. CDR1 is MNHEY, CDR2 SMNVEV, per germline (reference sequence). The CDR3 loop spans 18 amino acids.

Note on this clone: Other DNA sequences of this sample code for an identical CDR3. This chain connects TRBV18 to TRBJ1-2, with TRBD1 identical over 8 bases. CDR1 is KGHSH and CDR2 is LQKENI in the germline V gene. J was trimmed by 5 bases and V by 0 bases; bases with no gene match: 5. This CDR3 region has 15 residues. CDR3 sequence reads: CASSPPGQGGYGYTF. CDR3 nucleotide sequence: TGTGCCAGCTCACCACCTGGACAGGGTGGGTATGGCTACACCTTC.

This clone was counted a single time. The chain uses TRBV19 and TRBJ1-5; perhaps TRBD1 as D (5 bases). This CDR3 has 15 amino acids. V was pared by 5 bases and J by 5 bases, with 16 bases between. Germline CDR1 and CDR2: LNHDA and SQIVND (reference sequence). The CDR3 spells CASSPISGNYQPQHF. CDR3 nucleotide sequence: TGTGCCAGTAGTCCCATTTCAGGGAACTATCAGCCCCAGCATTTT.

The chain employs TRBV25-1 and TRBJ2-7, with 9 bases aligning to TRBD1. The germline CDR1 and CDR2 sequences are MGHDK and SYGVNS. With 6 bases clipped from V and 5 bases from J, the junction kept 8 bases outside the gene matches. This CDR3 has 14 residues. The DNA of the CDR3 is TGTGCCAGCAGCCCGACAGGGGGGATAAACGAGCAGTACTTC. Translation gives CASSPTGGINEQYF.

The gene calls are TRBV9 and TRBJ2-1; 10 bases are shared with TRBD2. Germline V gene sequence: CDR1 SGDLS, CDR2 YYNGEE. V lost 6 bases and J lost 1; bases outside the gene matches: 7. The CDR3 consists of 16 residues. In DNA form, the CDR3 reads TGTGCCAGCAACGGGTGGACTAGCGGATCCTACAATGAGCAGTTCTTC. As protein: CASNGWTSGSYNEQFF.

The rearrangement links TRBV11-2 to TRBJ2-1; TRBD2 agrees at 7 bases. V lost 5 bases and J lost 7; bases outside the gene matches: 14. Germline CDR1 is SGHAT and CDR2 is FQNNGV. This CDR3 has 16 residues. CDR3 nucleotide sequence: TGTGCCAGCAGCCCTGTCCCTGCGGGAGTTAGGAATGAGCAGTTCTTC. It is translated as CASSPVPAGVRNEQFF.

The V and J genes are TRBV4-1 and TRBJ1-1, with 7 nucleotides matching TRBD1. Trimming cost V 0 bases and J 5 bases; bases outside gene matches: 9. The CDR3 runs 16 residues. Germline V gene sequence: CDR1 MGHRA, CDR2 YSYEKL. DNA of the CDR3: TGCGCCAGCAGCCAAGAAGGGCAGGGGGTAAATACTGAAGCTTTCTTT. This sequence encodes CASSQEGQGVNTEAFF.

This chain joins TRBV19 and TRBJ1-5; TRBD1 matches 9 bases. This CDR3 comprises 19 residues. The V gene end was trimmed by 5 bases and the J gene end by 0 bases; junction bases not matched to a gene: 14. Germline V CDR1 and CDR2: LNHDA, SQIVND (reference sequence). This chain's CDR3 is CASSPDRGELRDSNQPQHF. For the CDR3, the DNA is TGTGCCAGTAGTCCGGACAGGGGCGAGCTTAGGGATAGCAATCAGCCCCAGCATTTT.

The chain recombines TRBV6-2 or TRBV6-3 with TRBJ1-1; a weak D match, TRBD1 (6 bases). CDR3 length: 13 residues. Per the germline V gene, CDR1 is MNHEY and CDR2 is SVGEGT. V lost 1 base and J 5 bases, leaving 8 bases between the germline ends. Here the CDR3 DNA reads TGTGCCAGCAGTTACTTCCAGGGGACTGAAGCTTTCTTT. Its translation is CASSYFQGTEAFF.

This rearrangement joins TRBV5-1 to TRBJ2-2; 7 positions match TRBD1. Trimming took 5 bases from V and 3 from J; bases not matched to a gene: 4. The CDR3 consists of 14 residues. Germline assignment: CDR1 SGHRS and CDR2 YFSETQ. The CDR3 DNA is TGCGCCAGCAGAAGACAGGGCGACACCGGGGAGCTGTTTTTT. Amino acids: CASRRQGDTGELFF.

V is TRBV7-9 and J is TRBJ1-2, with TRBD1 matching over 9 bases. The CDR3 totals 13 residues. The J segment lost 5 bases and the V segment lost 5 bases, leaving 3 bases of the junction unmatched. Germline V gene sequence: CDR1 SEHNR, CDR2 FQNEAQ (reference sequence). DNA for the CDR3: TGTGCCAGCAGCCCCGGGACAGGGTATGGCTACACCTTC. Protein: CASSPGTGYGYTF.

This chain uses TRBV5-4 with TRBJ2-5; 7 bases are a match to TRBD2. From germline, CDR1 is SGHNT and CDR2 YYREEE (reference sequence). V gave up 1 base and J gave up 5 bases; unmatched junction bases: 8. The CDR3 has 15 amino acids. This CDR3 reads CASSLSPSGVETQYF. CDR3 coding DNA: TGTGCCAGCAGCTTGTCCCCTAGCGGTGTGGAGACCCAGTACTTC.

CDR3 amino acids: CASSVQQLYGYTF. For the CDR3, the DNA is TGTGCCAGCAGCGTGCAACAGCTCTATGGCTACACCTTC. This rearrangement joins TRBV7-9 to TRBJ1-2; D unresolved. Deletions cut 5 bases from V and 4 bases from J, with 11 bases between. CDR3 length: 13 residues. Germline V gene sequence: CDR1 SEHNR, CDR2 FQNEAQ (reference sequence).

This sequence joins TRBV3-1 (or the pseudogene TRBV3-2) and TRBJ1-1; no reliable D call. CDR1 and CDR2 from the germline V gene are LGHDT and YNNKEL (reference sequence). The length of the CDR3 is 14 residues. The germline V and J ends were trimmed by 1 base and 2 bases, with 8 bases remaining between them. The CDR3 here is CASSQVQANTEAFF. CDR3 DNA: TGTGCCAGCAGCCAAGTCCAAGCTAACACTGAAGCTTTCTTT.

This sequence joins TRBV7-3 and TRBJ2-5, with 7 bases that match TRBD2. The CDR3 sequence is 16 residues long. Germline V gene sequence: CDR1 SGHTA, CDR2 FQGTGA. V lost 4 bases and J lost 2; bases outside the gene matches: 10. The CDR3 region has the DNA TGTGCCAGCAGCTCGCGGCGGGAGAAAGGACAAGAGACCCAGTACTTC. Its translation: CASSSRREKGQETQYF. Combining the CDR3 with reference TRBV7-3 and TRBJ2-5 gives the whole variable domain GAGVSQTPSNKVTEKGKYVELRCDPISGHTALYWYRQSLGQGPEFLIYFQGTGAADDSGLPNDRFFAVRPEGSVSTLKIQRTERGDSAVYLCASSSRREKGQETQYFGPGTRLLVL.

The genes are TRBV7-7 and TRBJ2-1; weak D call: TRBD2 (6 bases). Per germline, CDR1 SSHAT and CDR2 FNYEAQ (reference sequence). V dropped 4 bases and J dropped 2 bases, with 12 bases sitting between them. This CDR3 has 15 residues. The DNA of the CDR3 is TGTGCCAGCAGCTGGGACTCCGCTCCCTACAATGAGCAGTTCTTC. As protein: CASSWDSAPYNEQFF.

The J gene is TRBJ1-2, the V gene TRBV18; D possibly corresponds to TRBD1 (5 bases). Germline V gives CDR1 KGHSH, CDR2 LQKENI. The length of the CDR3 is 14 residues. Trimming removed 2 bases at V and 1 base at J, with 8 bases between. CDR3 region: CASSPVRDNYGYTF. The CDR3, as DNA: TGTGCCAGCTCACCAGTCAGGGATAACTATGGCTACACCTTC. Drawing the rest from reference TRBV18 and TRBJ1-2, the complete variable domain is NAGVMQNPRHLVRRRGQEARLRCSPMKGHSHVYWYRQLPEEGLKFMVYLQKENIIDESGMPKERFSAEFPKEGPSILRIQQVVRGDSAAYFCASSPVRDNYGYTFGSGTRLTVV.